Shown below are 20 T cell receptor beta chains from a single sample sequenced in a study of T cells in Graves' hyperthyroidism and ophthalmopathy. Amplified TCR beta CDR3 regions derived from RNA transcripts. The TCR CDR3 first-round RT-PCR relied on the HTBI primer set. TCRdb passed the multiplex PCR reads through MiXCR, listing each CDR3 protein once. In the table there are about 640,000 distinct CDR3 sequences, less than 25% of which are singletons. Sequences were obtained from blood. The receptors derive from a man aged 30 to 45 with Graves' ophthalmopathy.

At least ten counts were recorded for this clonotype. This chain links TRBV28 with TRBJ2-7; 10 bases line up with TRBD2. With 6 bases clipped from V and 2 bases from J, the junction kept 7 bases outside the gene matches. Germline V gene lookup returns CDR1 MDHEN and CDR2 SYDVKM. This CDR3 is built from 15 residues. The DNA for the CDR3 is TGTGCCAGCAGGTTAAGCGGGAGGGTTCCCTACGAGCAGTACTTC. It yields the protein CASRLSGRVPYEQYF.

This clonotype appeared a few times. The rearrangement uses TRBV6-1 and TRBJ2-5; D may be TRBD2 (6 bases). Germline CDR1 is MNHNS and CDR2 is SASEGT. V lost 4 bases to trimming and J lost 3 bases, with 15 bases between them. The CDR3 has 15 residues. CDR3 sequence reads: CASSVRSGWKETQYF. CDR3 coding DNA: TGTGCCAGCAGTGTCCGTAGCGGATGGAAAGAGACCCAGTACTTC.

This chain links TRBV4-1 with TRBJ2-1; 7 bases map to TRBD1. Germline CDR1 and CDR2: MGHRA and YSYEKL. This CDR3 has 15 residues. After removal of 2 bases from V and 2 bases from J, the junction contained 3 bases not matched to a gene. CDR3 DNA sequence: TGCGCCAGCAGCCAATCCAGGGGGACCTACAATGAGCAGTTCTTC. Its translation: CASSQSRGTYNEQFF.

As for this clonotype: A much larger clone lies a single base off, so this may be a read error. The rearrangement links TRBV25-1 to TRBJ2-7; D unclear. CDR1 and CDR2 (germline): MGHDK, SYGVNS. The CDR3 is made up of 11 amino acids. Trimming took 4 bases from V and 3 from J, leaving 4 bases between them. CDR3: CASSGLYEQYF. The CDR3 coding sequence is TGTGCCAGCAGTGGGCTCTACGAGCAGTACTTC.

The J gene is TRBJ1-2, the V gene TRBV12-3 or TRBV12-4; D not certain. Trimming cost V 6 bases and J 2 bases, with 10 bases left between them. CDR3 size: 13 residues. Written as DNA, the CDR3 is TGTGCCAGCAGAAGGACGGTGAACTATGGCTACACCTTC. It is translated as CASRRTVNYGYTF.

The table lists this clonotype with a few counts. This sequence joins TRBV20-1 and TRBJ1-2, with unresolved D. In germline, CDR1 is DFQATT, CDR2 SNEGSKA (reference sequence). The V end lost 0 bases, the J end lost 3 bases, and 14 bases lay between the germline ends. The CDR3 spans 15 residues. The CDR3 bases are TGCAGTGCTAGAGACTTGGAAGGGTCATACTATGGCTACACCTTC. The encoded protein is CSARDLEGSYYGYTF.

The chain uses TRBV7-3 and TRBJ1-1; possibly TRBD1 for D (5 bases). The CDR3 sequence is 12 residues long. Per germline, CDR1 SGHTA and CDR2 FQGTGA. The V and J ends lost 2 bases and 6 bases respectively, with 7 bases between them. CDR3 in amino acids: CASSLGGSEAFF. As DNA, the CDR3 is TGTGCCAGCAGCTTAGGGGGGTCTGAAGCTTTCTTT.

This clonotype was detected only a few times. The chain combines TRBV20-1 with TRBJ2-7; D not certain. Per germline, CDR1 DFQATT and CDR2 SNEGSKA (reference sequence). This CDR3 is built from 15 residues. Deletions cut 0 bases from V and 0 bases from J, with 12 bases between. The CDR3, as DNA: TGCAGTGCTAGAGATCGGGTCGTCCCCTCCTACGAGCAGTACTTC. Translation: CSARDRVVPSYEQYF.

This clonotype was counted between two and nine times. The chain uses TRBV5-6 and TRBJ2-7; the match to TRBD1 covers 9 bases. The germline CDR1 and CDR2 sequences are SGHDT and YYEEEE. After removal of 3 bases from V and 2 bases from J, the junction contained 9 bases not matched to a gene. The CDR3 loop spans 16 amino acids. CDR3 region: CASSYRRDRDPYEQYF. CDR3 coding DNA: TGTGCCAGCAGCTACCGCCGGGACAGGGATCCCTACGAGCAGTACTTC.

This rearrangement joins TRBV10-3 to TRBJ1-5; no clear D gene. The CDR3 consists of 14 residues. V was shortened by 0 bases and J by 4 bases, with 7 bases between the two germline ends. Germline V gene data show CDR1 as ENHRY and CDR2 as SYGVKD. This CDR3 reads CAISESVANQPQHF. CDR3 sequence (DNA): TGTGCCATCAGTGAGTCCGTGGCGAATCAGCCCCAGCATTTT.

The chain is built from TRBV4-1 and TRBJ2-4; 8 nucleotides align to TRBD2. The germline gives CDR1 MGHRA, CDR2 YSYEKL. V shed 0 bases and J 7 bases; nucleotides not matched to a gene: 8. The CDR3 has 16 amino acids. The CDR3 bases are TGCGCCAGCAGCCAAGATCGCGGACTAGCTAGGAACATTCAGTACTTC. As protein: CASSQDRGLARNIQYF.

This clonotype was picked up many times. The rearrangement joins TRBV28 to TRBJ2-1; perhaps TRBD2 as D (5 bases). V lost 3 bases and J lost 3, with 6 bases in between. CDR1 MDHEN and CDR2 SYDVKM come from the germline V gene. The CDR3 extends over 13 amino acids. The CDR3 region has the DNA TGTGCCAGCAGTTTCGGGGTCTACAATGAGCAGTTCTTC. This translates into CASSFGVYNEQFF.

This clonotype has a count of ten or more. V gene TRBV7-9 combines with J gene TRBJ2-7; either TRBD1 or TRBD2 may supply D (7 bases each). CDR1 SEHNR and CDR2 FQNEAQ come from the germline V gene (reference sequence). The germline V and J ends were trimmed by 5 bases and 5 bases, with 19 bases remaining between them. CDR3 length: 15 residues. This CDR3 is CASSPNVAGGDEQYF. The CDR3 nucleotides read TGTGCCAGCAGCCCTAATGTGGCAGGGGGGGACGAGCAGTACTTC.

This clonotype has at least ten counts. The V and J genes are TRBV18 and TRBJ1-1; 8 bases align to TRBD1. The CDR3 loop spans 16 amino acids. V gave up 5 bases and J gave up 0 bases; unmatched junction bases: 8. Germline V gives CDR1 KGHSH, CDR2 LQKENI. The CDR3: CASSSGTGALNTEAFF. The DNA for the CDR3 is TGTGCCAGCTCATCCGGGACAGGAGCCCTGAACACTGAAGCTTTCTTT.

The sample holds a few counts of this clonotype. CDR3 DNA: TGTGCCATCAGTGAACGGGAGGGGCCCACAGATACGCAGTATTTT. This codes for CAISEREGPTDTQYF. The chain recombines TRBV10-3 with TRBJ2-3, with TRBD2 matching 8 bases. The germline V gene has CDR1 ENHRY and CDR2 SYGVKD. The CDR3 sequence is 15 residues long. The V gene end was trimmed by 3 bases and the J gene end by 2 bases; junction bases not matched to a gene: 4.

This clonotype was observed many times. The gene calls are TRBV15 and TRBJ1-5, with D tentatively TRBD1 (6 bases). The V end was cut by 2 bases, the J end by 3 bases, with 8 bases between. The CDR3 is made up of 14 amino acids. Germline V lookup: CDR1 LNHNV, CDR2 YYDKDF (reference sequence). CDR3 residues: CATSRRQANQPQHF. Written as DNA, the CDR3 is TGTGCCACCAGCAGACGACAGGCCAATCAGCCCCAGCATTTT.

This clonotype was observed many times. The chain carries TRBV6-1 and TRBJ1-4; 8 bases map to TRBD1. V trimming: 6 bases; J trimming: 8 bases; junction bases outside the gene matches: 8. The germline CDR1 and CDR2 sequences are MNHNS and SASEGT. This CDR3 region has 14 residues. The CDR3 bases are TGTGCCAGCAGAGCGACAGGGGCACGGGAAAAACTGTTTTTT. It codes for CASRATGAREKLFF.

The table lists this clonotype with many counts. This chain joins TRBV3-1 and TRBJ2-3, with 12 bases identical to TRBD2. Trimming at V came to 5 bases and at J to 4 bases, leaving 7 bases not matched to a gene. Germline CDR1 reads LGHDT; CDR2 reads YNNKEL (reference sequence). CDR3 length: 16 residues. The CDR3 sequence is CASSEGLAGLADTQYF. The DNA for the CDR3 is TGTGCCAGCAGCGAAGGACTAGCGGGACTTGCAGATACGCAGTATTTT.

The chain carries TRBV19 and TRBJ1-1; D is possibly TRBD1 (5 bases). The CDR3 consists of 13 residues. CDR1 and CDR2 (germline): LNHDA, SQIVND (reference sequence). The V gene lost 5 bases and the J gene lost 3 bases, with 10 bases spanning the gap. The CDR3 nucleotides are TGTGCCAGTAGTGTCCTGGGGGACACTGAAGCTTTCTTT. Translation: CASSVLGDTEAFF.

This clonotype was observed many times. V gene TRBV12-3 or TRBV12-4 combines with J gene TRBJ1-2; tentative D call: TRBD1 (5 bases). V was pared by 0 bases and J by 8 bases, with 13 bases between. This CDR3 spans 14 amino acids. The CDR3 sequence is CASSLASQVHGYTF. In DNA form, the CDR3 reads TGTGCCAGCAGTTTAGCGTCACAGGTCCACGGCTACACCTTC.